Shown below are 27 T cell receptor beta chains from a single sample sequenced in a study of shared clonotypes between healthy human individuals. Terminally differentiated effector memory CD45RA+ cells were excluded from the naive CD8 cells, which were CD45RO-negative and positively selected for CCR7. This table comes from immunoSEQ multiplex PCR, and its TCRdb copy is limited to in-frame clones, with some not included. The table has a few million clones, 90% to 95% seen once. The material sequenced was naive CD8+ T cells from PBMCs. These receptors originate from a man aged 18-30 years in good health. Some clones in this sample may be carry-over from other donors' samples.

The chain couples TRBV4-1 to TRBJ2-3; 8 bases align to TRBD2. The V gene's germline CDR1 is MGHRA and CDR2 YSYEKL. CDR3 length: 19 amino acids. The ends lost 1 base at V and 0 bases at J; junction bases unmatched: 12. In DNA, the CDR3 is TGCGCCAGCAGCCAAGTAGTACGGACTAGCCCCTCTAGCACAGATACGCAGTATTTT. This gives the protein CASSQVVRTSPSSTDTQYF.

This rearrangement joins TRBV25-1 to TRBJ2-1; 7 nucleotides line up with TRBD2. After removal of 5 bases from V and 4 bases from J, the junction contained 14 bases not matched to a gene. The length of the CDR3 is 17 residues. Germline loops: CDR1 MGHDK, CDR2 SYGVNS. The CDR3 DNA follows: TGTGCCAGCAGTCCATCCCGACTGAGCGGGGAATACAATGAGCAGTTCTTC. It specifies CASSPSRLSGEYNEQFF.

The gene calls are TRBV27 and TRBJ2-2; TRBD1 matches 12 bases. V trimming: 3 bases; J trimming: 4 bases; junction bases outside the gene matches: 9. Germline V lookup: CDR1 MNHEY, CDR2 SMNVEV (reference sequence). The CDR3 totals 18 residues. CDR3 protein: CASSFLGQGASGTGELFF. The CDR3 coding sequence is TGTGCCAGCAGTTTCCTGGGACAGGGGGCGTCGGGCACCGGGGAGCTGTTTTTT.

V usage is TRBV28 and J usage is TRBJ2-7; the D gene is possibly TRBD2 (7 bases). Trimming cost V 3 bases and J 0 bases, with 15 bases left between them. The CDR3 covers 16 residues. Germline V lookup: CDR1 MDHEN, CDR2 SYDVKM. CDR3 in amino acids: CASSFKGGPISYEQYF. CDR3 sequence (DNA): TGTGCCAGCAGTTTTAAGGGGGGGCCCATCTCCTACGAGCAGTACTTC.

The rearrangement joins TRBV2 to TRBJ2-1, with D possibly TRBD2 on 5 matching bases. V lost 6 bases and J 6 bases, leaving 12 bases between the germline ends. This CDR3 is built from 13 residues. Germline values: CDR1 SNHLY, CDR2 FYNNEI. As DNA, the CDR3 is TGTGCCAGCAGGGTCCTCCGGGGCAATGAGCAGTTCTTC. Its translation is CASRVLRGNEQFF. The full variable domain, with the rest looked up from reference TRBV2 and TRBJ2-1, is EPEVTQTPSHQVTQMGQEVILRCVPISNHLYFYWYRQILGQKVEFLVSFYNNEISEKSEIFDDQFSVERPDGSNFTLKIRSTKLEDSAMYFCASRVLRGNEQFFGPGTRLTVL.

The rearrangement links TRBV6-6 to TRBJ2-3; the match to TRBD2 covers 11 bases. Trimming at V came to 0 bases and at J to 2 bases, leaving 1 base not matched to a gene. This CDR3 has 16 amino acids. Looked up from germline, CDR1 is MNHNY and CDR2 is SVGAGI (reference sequence). CDR3 sequence reads: CASSYSTSGNTDTQYF. The CDR3 DNA reads TGTGCCAGCAGTTACTCGACTAGCGGGAACACAGATACGCAGTATTTT.

This chain links TRBV5-1 with TRBJ2-7, with a possible D match to TRBD2 (6 bases). The V gene's germline CDR1 is SGHRS and CDR2 YFSETQ. The CDR3 covers 15 residues. Trimming shortened V by 0 bases and J by 4 bases, and 14 bases separated the two germline ends. The chain's CDR3 is CASSLDVSGTYEQYF. CDR3 nucleotide sequence: TGCGCCAGCAGCTTGGATGTATCGGGGACTTACGAGCAGTACTTC. Full variable domain (missing parts from reference TRBV5-1 and TRBJ2-7): KAGVTQTPRYLIKTRGQQVTLSCSPISGHRSVSWYQQTPGQGLQFLFEYFSETQRNKGNFPGRFSGRQFSNSRSEMNVSTLELGDSALYLCASSLDVSGTYEQYFGPGTRLTVT.

This clone was recorded once. Within the sample, other DNA sequences also encode this same CDR3. The rearrangement links TRBV9 to TRBJ2-7; the D gene could be TRBD1 or TRBD2 (7 bases each). The germline CDR1 and CDR2 sequences are SGDLS and YYNGEE. This CDR3 contains 14 residues. V lost 3 bases, J lost 0 bases, and 10 bases lay in between. The CDR3 nucleotides are TGTGCCAGCAGCGAGCGGGACAGCTCCTACGAGCAGTACTTC. Protein product: CASSERDSSYEQYF.

The chain joins TRBV7-9 to TRBJ2-7, with D perhaps matching TRBD1 (5 bases). The CDR3 runs 14 residues. CDR1 is SEHNR, CDR2 FQNEAQ, per germline (reference sequence). Trimming stripped 5 bases from V and 2 bases from J, with 13 bases between. Written as DNA, the CDR3 is TGTGCCAGCAGCGGGCAGACAGCCACCTACGAGCAGTACTTC. It is translated as CASSGQTATYEQYF.

This CDR3 is CASRGGGFTDTQYF. CDR3 coding DNA: TGTGCCAGTAGGGGAGGGGGGTTTACAGATACGCAGTATTTT. The rearrangement uses TRBV19 and TRBJ2-3; D perhaps matches TRBD2 (7 bases). Trimming shortened V by 6 bases and J by 3 bases, and 13 bases separated the two germline ends. There are 14 residues in the CDR3. The germline V gene has CDR1 LNHDA and CDR2 SQIVND (reference sequence).

V is TRBV7-9 and J is TRBJ2-7, with 10 bases lining up with TRBD2. The germline V gene has CDR1 SEHNR and CDR2 FQNEAQ (reference sequence). Trimming cost V 6 bases and J 4 bases; bases outside gene matches: 6. This CDR3 spans 14 amino acids. The CDR3 spells CASSRTSGDYEQYF. The CDR3 bases are TGTGCCAGCAGTAGGACTAGCGGTGATTACGAGCAGTACTTC.

V is TRBV9 and J is TRBJ2-7; the match to TRBD1 covers 7 bases. Germline trimming cut 4 bases from V and 5 bases from J; bases unmatched to any gene: 9. This CDR3 has 14 amino acids. The germline V gene encodes CDR1 SGDLS and CDR2 YYNGEE. The CDR3 coding sequence is TGTGCCAGCAGCTCGACAGGGAACCCTCACGAGCAGTACTTC. It yields the protein CASSSTGNPHEQYF.

This chain joins TRBV9 and TRBJ2-1; D remains ambiguous. V was pared by 4 bases and J by 5 bases, with 7 bases between. The CDR3 loop spans 12 amino acids. The germline V gene has CDR1 SGDLS and CDR2 YYNGEE. CDR3 nucleotide sequence: TGTGCCAGCAGCTTGCCCGACAATGAGCAGTTCTTC. Its translation: CASSLPDNEQFF.

This sequence joins TRBV29-1 and TRBJ2-3, with 7 bases matching TRBD1. J gave up 11 bases and V 4 bases, and 12 bases lay outside the gene matches. Looked up from germline, CDR1 is SQVTM and CDR2 is ANQGSEA. CDR3 size: 13 residues. The DNA for the CDR3 is TGCAGCGTTGTCTCCCCCGACAGGGCAGGGCAGTATTTT. This codes for CSVVSPDRAGQYF.

The CDR3: CASIPKAGNTEAFF. The DNA for the CDR3 is TGTGCCAGCATTCCCAAGGCAGGGAACACTGAAGCTTTCTTT. V usage is TRBV6-1 and J usage is TRBJ1-1, with unresolved D. The V end lost 7 bases, the J end lost 1 base, and 13 bases lay between the germline ends. CDR3 length: 14 amino acids. Germline-derived CDR1 and CDR2 are MNHNS and SASEGT.

On this clone: The same CDR3 can be traced to other DNA sequences in this sample. J is TRBJ2-7 and V is TRBV11-2; 11 bases agree with TRBD2. CDR1 and CDR2 from the germline V gene are SGHAT and FQNNGV. CDR3 size: 15 residues. V was clipped by 3 bases and J by 0 bases; unmatched bases: 1. CDR3 bases: TGTGCCAGCAGCTTCGGGACTAGCGGCTCCTACGAGCAGTACTTC. Protein sequence: CASSFGTSGSYEQYF.

The chain is built from TRBV4-3 and TRBJ2-3, with 7 bases matching TRBD2. The V and J ends lost 0 bases and 2 bases, in that order; junction bases with no gene match: 2. Germline V CDR1 and CDR2: LGHNA, YSLEER. CDR3 size: 15 residues. CDR3 DNA: TGCGCCAGCAGCCAAGACCGGGAGGTCACAGATACGCAGTATTTT. Protein sequence: CASSQDREVTDTQYF.

The V and J genes are TRBV28 and TRBJ2-1, with TRBD2 matching 7 bases. This CDR3 is built from 14 residues. Germline V gene data show CDR1 as MDHEN and CDR2 as SYDVKM. V was clipped by 2 bases and J by 7 bases; unmatched bases: 5. The CDR3 DNA is TGTGCCAGCAGTTTAATGGCGGGAGTTAATGAGCAGTTCTTC. This sequence encodes CASSLMAGVNEQFF.

CDR3 sequence (DNA): TGTGCCAGCAGCTTGTCTGGGACTGTCAATGAGCAGTTCTTC. As protein: CASSLSGTVNEQFF. This chain connects TRBV5-8 to TRBJ2-1, with D perhaps matching TRBD2 (6 bases). The germline CDR1 and CDR2 sequences are SGHTS and YDEGEE. V was cut by 1 base and J by 6 bases, with 11 bases left in between. This CDR3 comprises 14 residues.

The gene calls are TRBV11-2 and TRBJ2-3; D gene ambiguous. Germline V gives CDR1 SGHAT, CDR2 FQNNGV. The V end was cut by 4 bases, the J end by 0 bases, with 11 bases between. This CDR3 is 15 amino acids long. The CDR3 DNA reads as TGTGCCAGCAGCTCCGCTAGGGCTAGCACAGATACGCAGTATTTT. Its translation is CASSSARASTDTQYF.

The V and J genes are TRBV27 and TRBJ1-1; tentative D call: TRBD1 (5 bases). The CDR3 loop spans 14 amino acids. Germline loops: CDR1 MNHEY, CDR2 SMNVEV (reference sequence). V was shortened by 1 base and J by 1 base, with 7 bases between the two germline ends. For the CDR3, the DNA is TGTGCCAGCAGTTTATGGGGGTCGAACACTGAAGCTTTCTTT. Translating gives CASSLWGSNTEAFF.

The chain uses TRBV10-1 and TRBJ1-5; D gene unclear. The V end lost 11 bases, the J end lost 5 bases, and 22 bases lay between the germline ends. This CDR3 spans 15 amino acids. Germline V gene lookup returns CDR1 WNHNN and CDR2 SYGVQD (reference sequence). CDR3 sequence: CAGYQDLFGYQPQHF. CDR3 DNA sequence: TGCGCCGGCTACCAGGACTTGTTCGGATATCAGCCCCAGCATTTT.

The chain is built from TRBV2 and TRBJ2-3; 7 nucleotides match TRBD2. The CDR3 is 15 residues long. The ends lost 2 bases at V and 4 bases at J; junction bases unmatched: 6. The germline gives CDR1 SNHLY, CDR2 FYNNEI. CDR3 DNA: TGTGCCAGCAGTGAAAGCGCGGGAGCGGCAGATACGCAGTATTTT. It encodes CASSESAGAADTQYF.

V and J are TRBV28 and TRBJ2-5; no clear D gene. V dropped 5 bases and J dropped 4 bases, with 11 bases sitting between them. There are 13 residues in the CDR3. Germline V gives CDR1 MDHEN, CDR2 SYDVKM. This CDR3 is CASSPPRVETQYF. The CDR3 nucleotides are TGTGCCAGCAGTCCACCACGGGTAGAGACCCAGTACTTC.

As concerns this clone: This same CDR3 is encoded by further DNA sequences in the sample. The CDR3 DNA follows: TGTGCCAGCAGTTTCCAGGGAGGATCCTACGAGCAGTACTTC. Translating it yields CASSFQGGSYEQYF. The V call is TRBV28, the J call TRBJ2-7, with a tentative D call TRBD2 (6 bases). The length of the CDR3 is 14 residues. V lost 3 bases to trimming and J lost 1 base, with 10 bases between them. Germline V gene sequence: CDR1 MDHEN, CDR2 SYDVKM.

J is TRBJ1-5 and V is TRBV4-1; no clear D. CDR1 MGHRA and CDR2 YSYEKL come from the germline V gene. The V and J ends lost 2 bases and 4 bases respectively, with 9 bases between them. This CDR3 has 14 residues. The CDR3 loop is CASSQIYRNQPQHF. The CDR3 bases are TGCGCCAGCAGCCAAATTTATAGGAATCAGCCCCAGCATTTT.

CDR3 bases: TGTGCCAGCAGTGACCCAGCGGGAGGTGTCACAGATACGCAGTATTTT. It translates to CASSDPAGGVTDTQYF. This rearrangement joins TRBV2 to TRBJ2-3; 9 bases match TRBD2. The germline V gene encodes CDR1 SNHLY and CDR2 FYNNEI. This CDR3 spans 16 amino acids. V was pared by 3 bases and J by 2 bases, with 6 bases of the junction left unmatched.